This entry lists 32 T cell receptor beta chains sequenced from one sample in a study of blood T cell repertoires in COVID-19. Produced via immunoSEQ multiplex PCR; TCRdb's table is partial and in-frame only. The sample has roughly 400,000 clones; 88% are singletons. Input material: PBMCs or T cells enriched from blood (not recorded which). These receptors were collected from a woman aged 18-29 years who had been exposed to COVID-19.

V usage is TRBV14 and J usage is TRBJ1-4; D is unclear. Germline V gene data show CDR1 as SGHDN and CDR2 as FVKESK. V lost 0 bases and J lost 4, with 6 bases in between. CDR3 size: 14 residues. CDR3 loop: CASSQDRYNEKLFF. DNA for the CDR3: TGTGCCAGCAGCCAAGATCGTTATAATGAAAAACTGTTTTTT.

This chain joins TRBV7-2 and TRBJ1-3; D is undetermined. There are 15 residues in the CDR3. The V end was cut by 5 bases, the J end by 0 bases, with 11 bases between. CDR1 is SGHTA, CDR2 FQGNSA, per germline. The CDR3 protein is CASSRPGYSGNTIYF. CDR3 DNA sequence: TGTGCCAGCAGCCGCCCGGGGTACTCTGGAAACACCATATATTTT.

The J gene is TRBJ1-6, the V gene TRBV5-4; 10 bases match TRBD1. The CDR3 extends over 15 amino acids. Germline assignment: CDR1 SGHNT and CDR2 YYREEE (reference sequence). V gave up 1 base and J gave up 10 bases; unmatched junction bases: 5. CDR3 residues: CASSLSDRGKSPLHF. The CDR3 coding sequence is TGTGCCAGCAGCTTGTCGGACAGGGGGAAATCACCCCTCCACTTT.

The chain is built from TRBV3-1 (or the pseudogene TRBV3-2) and TRBJ1-2; D uncertain. The germline V and J ends were trimmed by 3 bases and 6 bases, with 17 bases remaining between them. Per the germline V gene, CDR1 is LGHDT and CDR2 is YNNKEL (reference sequence). CDR3 length: 15 amino acids. The CDR3 nucleotides are TGTGCCAGCAGCCACCTGGGAGGTAATCTCGATGGCTACACCTTC. Protein product: CASSHLGGNLDGYTF.

The chain has TRBV27 and TRBJ2-1; 16 nucleotides agree with TRBD2. The V and J ends lost 6 bases and 9 bases, in that order; junction bases with no gene match: 5. The CDR3 runs to 15 residues. Germline V gene data show CDR1 as MNHEY and CDR2 as SMNVEV (reference sequence). This chain's CDR3 is CASSWGLAGGFEQFF. In DNA form, the CDR3 reads TGTGCCAGCAGCTGGGGACTAGCGGGAGGGTTTGAGCAGTTCTTC.

The chain is built from TRBV13 and TRBJ2-7; 10 nucleotides match TRBD1. CDR1 and CDR2 (germline): PRHDT, FYEKMQ (reference sequence). Trimming removed 6 bases from V and 2 bases from J; junction bases left unmatched: 13. This CDR3 spans 17 amino acids. DNA for the CDR3: TGTGCCAGCAGTTCACCCCCTACGGACAGGGGGACCTACGAGCAGTACTTC. Amino acids: CASSSPPTDRGTYEQYF.

The chain carries TRBV5-4 and TRBJ1-4; 12 nucleotides match TRBD1. J lost 3 bases, V lost 4 bases, and 7 bases had no gene match. The CDR3 length is 17 residues. The germline CDR1 and CDR2 sequences are SGHNT and YYREEE (reference sequence). CDR3 in DNA: TGTGCCAGCAGCCCGGGACAGGGGGCGCTTGCTAATGAAAAACTGTTTTTT. Translating it yields CASSPGQGALANEKLFF.

The rearrangement joins TRBV29-1 to TRBJ1-6; TRBD1 aligns across 7 bases. Germline loops: CDR1 SQVTM, CDR2 ANQGSEA. The CDR3 sequence is 13 residues long. J lost 7 bases, V lost 5 bases, and 5 bases had no gene match. CDR3 region: CSVRQGVNSPLHF. The CDR3 DNA follows: TGCAGCGTTCGACAGGGAGTGAATTCACCCCTCCACTTT.

This chain joins TRBV15 and TRBJ1-2; no reliable D call. CDR1 is LNHNV, CDR2 YYDKDF, per germline (reference sequence). The V end lost 3 bases, the J end lost 8 bases, and 13 bases lay between the germline ends. The length of the CDR3 is 13 residues. This chain's CDR3 is CATSRGRIEGYTF. In DNA form, the CDR3 reads TGTGCCACCAGCAGGGGCCGGATAGAGGGCTACACCTTC.

J is TRBJ1-3 and V is TRBV21-1. TRBV21-1 is a pseudogene. CDR3 length: 16 amino acids. CDR3 protein: CASSNRGYLTGNTIYF. The CDR3 DNA is TGTGCCAGCAGCAATCGGGGGTATCTGACTGGAAACACCATATATTTT.

The V call is TRBV28, the J call TRBJ2-2; TRBD2 matches 14 bases. The CDR3 sequence is 15 residues long. CDR1 and CDR2 (germline): MDHEN, SYDVKM. The V gene end was trimmed by 9 bases and the J gene end by 4 bases; junction bases not matched to a gene: 4. CDR3 in amino acids: CASGGLAGATGELFF. The DNA of the CDR3 is TGTGCCAGTGGGGGACTAGCGGGAGCCACCGGGGAGCTGTTTTTT.

The chain recombines TRBV6-5 with TRBJ2-2; 7 positions match TRBD2. The CDR3 runs 14 residues. With V trimmed by 3 bases and J by 3 bases, 1 base remained unmatched. Per germline, CDR1 MNHEY and CDR2 SVGAGI. For the CDR3, the DNA is TGTGCCAGCAGTTATAGCGGGTACACCGGGGAGCTGTTTTTT. Translation: CASSYSGYTGELFF.

V and J are TRBV27 and TRBJ2-1; 9 nucleotides line up with TRBD1. The CDR3 extends over 16 amino acids. Germline assignment: CDR1 MNHEY and CDR2 SMNVEV (reference sequence). V trimming: 5 bases; J trimming: 5 bases; junction bases outside the gene matches: 10. The CDR3 region is CASSTPPGQGNNEQFF. The CDR3 DNA is TGTGCCAGCAGTACCCCACCGGGACAGGGTAACAATGAGCAGTTCTTC.

The V gene is TRBV11-2, the J gene TRBJ2-6, with 8 bases aligning to TRBD1. CDR1 SGHAT and CDR2 FQNNGV come from the germline V gene. The CDR3 runs 17 residues. V was clipped by 5 bases and J by 0 bases; unmatched bases: 6. CDR3: CASSLGQGNSGANVLTF. The CDR3 DNA sequence: TGTGCCAGCAGCCTTGGACAGGGCAACTCTGGGGCCAACGTCCTGACTTTC. Complete variable domain (other parts from reference TRBV11-2 and TRBJ2-6): EAGVAQSPRYKIIEKRQSVAFWCNPISGHATLYWYQQILGQGPKLLIQFQNNGVVDDSQLPKDRFSAERLKGVDSTLKIQPAKLEDSAVYLCASSLGQGNSGANVLTFGAGSRLTVL.

Written as DNA, the CDR3 is TGTGCTAGTGGGGCCGGGACAGGGTACTACAATGAGCAGTTCTTC. Residues: CASGAGTGYYNEQFF. The V gene is TRBV12-5, the J gene TRBJ2-1; 9 bases match TRBD1. The J segment lost 3 bases and the V segment lost 6 bases, leaving 6 bases of the junction unmatched. Per the germline V gene, CDR1 is LGHNT and CDR2 is FRNRAP. The CDR3 spans 15 residues.

The rearrangement uses TRBV11-2 and TRBJ2-7; the match to TRBD1 covers 8 bases. Germline assignment: CDR1 SGHAT and CDR2 FQNNGV. The ends lost 1 base at V and 2 bases at J; junction bases unmatched: 10. The CDR3 totals 17 residues. CDR3: CASSLGRGTGPTYEQYF. In nucleotides, the CDR3 is TGTGCCAGCAGCTTAGGTAGAGGGACAGGTCCTACCTACGAGCAGTACTTC. The variable domain in full, completed from reference TRBV11-2 and TRBJ2-7, reads EAGVAQSPRYKIIEKRQSVAFWCNPISGHATLYWYQQILGQGPKLLIQFQNNGVVDDSQLPKDRFSAERLKGVDSTLKIQPAKLEDSAVYLCASSLGRGTGPTYEQYFGPGTRLTVT.

The chain carries TRBV6-5 and TRBJ2-1; TRBD2 matches 9 bases. In germline, CDR1 is MNHEY, CDR2 SVGAGI. V dropped 6 bases and J dropped 7; count of bases not matched to a gene: 4. The CDR3 contains 13 residues. The CDR3 spells CASSAGGWNEQFF. CDR3 coding DNA: TGTGCCAGCAGCGCGGGGGGGTGGAATGAGCAGTTCTTC.

This CDR3 reads CASSFRGEAEAFF. DNA for the CDR3: TGTGCCAGCAGTTTTCGGGGAGAAGCTGAAGCTTTCTTT. The rearrangement links TRBV12-3 or TRBV12-4 to TRBJ1-1; D uncertain. This CDR3 is 13 amino acids long. V shed 3 bases and J shed 6 bases, with 11 bases lying between them.

V is TRBV6-5 and J is TRBJ1-5; weak D call: TRBD1 (6 bases). Germline V gene data show CDR1 as MNHEY and CDR2 as SVGAGI. CDR3 size: 14 residues. Trimming left V 7 bases short and J 5 bases short, with 15 bases between. The CDR3 region is CASTQQGPDQPQHF. Here the CDR3 DNA reads TGTGCCAGCACCCAACAGGGACCCGATCAGCCCCAGCATTTT.

The gene calls are TRBV12-3 or TRBV12-4 and TRBJ1-3, with D unresolved. This CDR3 is 13 amino acids long. Trimming took off 2 bases at V and 8 bases at J, with 10 bases between the two ends. This chain's CDR3 is CASSLSHLHTIYF. DNA of the CDR3: TGTGCCAGCAGTTTAAGCCATTTACACACCATATATTTT.

V usage is TRBV5-1 and J usage is TRBJ2-5; D not certain. The CDR3 covers 12 residues. The germline V gene has CDR1 SGHRS and CDR2 YFSETQ. Trimming took off 0 bases at V and 7 bases at J, with 7 bases between the two ends. CDR3 protein: CASSLDRGTQYF. The DNA for the CDR3 is TGCGCCAGCAGCTTGGACCGAGGGACCCAGTACTTC.

V and J are TRBV12-3 or TRBV12-4 and TRBJ1-1; D remains ambiguous. The CDR3 totals 13 residues. Trimming removed 4 bases at V and 5 bases at J, with 11 bases between. CDR3 nucleotides: TGTGCCAGCAGTTACTCGGGGAGTACTGAAGCTTTCTTT. Translation: CASSYSGSTEAFF.

The chain couples TRBV25-1 to TRBJ2-5; D uncertain. CDR3 length: 15 amino acids. Between the trimmed V and J ends, which lost 5 bases and 0 bases, there was a span of 13 bases. Germline CDR1 MGHDK, CDR2 SYGVNS. The CDR3 region is CASSKTEWYQETQYF. CDR3 coding DNA: TGTGCCAGCAGTAAAACTGAGTGGTACCAAGAGACCCAGTACTTC.

This clone appeared a single time. V usage is TRBV9 and J usage is TRBJ2-3; no firm D call. Germline V gene lookup returns CDR1 SGDLS and CDR2 YYNGEE. V shed 4 bases and J shed 0 bases, with 9 bases lying between them. The CDR3 is 14 amino acids. Here the CDR3 DNA reads TGTGCCAGCAGCCCCAGAGCGAGCACAGATACGCAGTATTTT. Translated, it gives CASSPRASTDTQYF.

This clone was detected only once. The chain joins TRBV7-6 to TRBJ2-2; 7 bases fit TRBD1. This CDR3 spans 14 amino acids. Germline CDR1 reads SGHVS; CDR2 reads FNYEAQ. V was pared by 5 bases and J by 6 bases, with 6 bases of the junction left unmatched. This CDR3 reads CASSHSQGAGELFF. As DNA, the CDR3 is TGTGCCAGCAGCCATTCCCAGGGGGCCGGGGAGCTGTTTTTT.

The chain joins TRBV12-3 or TRBV12-4 to TRBJ1-1, with 8 nucleotides matching TRBD1. J was trimmed by 4 bases and V by 2 bases; bases with no gene match: 0. The CDR3 covers 13 residues. The CDR3 loop reads CASSLQGATEAFF. The CDR3 nucleotides are TGTGCCAGCAGTTTACAGGGGGCCACTGAAGCTTTCTTT.

The chain couples TRBV7-3 to TRBJ2-3, with 8 positions matching TRBD2. The V gene end was trimmed by 5 bases and the J gene end by 0 bases; junction bases not matched to a gene: 4. The CDR3 covers 15 residues. The germline CDR1 and CDR2 sequences are SGHTA and FQGTGA. The CDR3, as DNA: TGTGCCAGCAGCCTGGCGGGGGGAAGCACAGATACGCAGTATTTT. This gives the protein CASSLAGGSTDTQYF.

The V gene is TRBV5-1, the J gene TRBJ2-7; a possible D gene is TRBD1 (6 bases). From germline, CDR1 is SGHRS and CDR2 YFSETQ. The V and J ends lost 2 bases and 3 bases respectively, with 12 bases between them. This CDR3 region has 14 residues. CDR3 nucleotide sequence: TGCGCCAGCAGCTTTTGGCAGGGGATCTACGAGCAGTACTTC. As protein: CASSFWQGIYEQYF.

The rearrangement links TRBV25-1 to TRBJ2-7; possibly TRBD2 for D (5 bases). This CDR3 contains 14 residues. Germline CDR1 MGHDK, CDR2 SYGVNS. Trimming removed 0 bases from V and 2 bases from J, with 8 bases in between. CDR3 region: CASSEYPGTYEQYF. For the CDR3, the DNA is TGTGCCAGCAGTGAATATCCCGGGACCTACGAGCAGTACTTC.

The rearrangement links TRBV2 to TRBJ2-3; 7 nucleotides line up with TRBD2. V trimming: 8 bases; J trimming: 15 bases; junction bases outside the gene matches: 17. CDR3 size: 13 residues. Germline V gives CDR1 SNHLY, CDR2 FYNNEI. In nucleotides, the CDR3 is TGTGCCAGCGCATTGCAAGCGGGGTTTTGGTGTTATTTT. Translation gives CASALQAGFWCYF.

This rearrangement joins TRBV30 to TRBJ2-1; 7 bases line up with TRBD2. The CDR3 covers 14 residues. CDR1 GTSNPN and CDR2 SVGIG come from the germline V gene (reference sequence). The trim removed 4 bases at V and 6 bases at J, leaving 9 bases unmatched. CDR3 in DNA: TGTGCCTGGATGGGGGGGTCCTGGGGCAATGAGCAGTTCTTC. This gives the protein CAWMGGSWGNEQFF.

The CDR3 coding sequence is TGCGCCAGCAGCCCAGTACAGGGGCCGAACACTGAAGCTTTCTTT. This translates into CASSPVQGPNTEAFF. The V and J genes are TRBV4-3 and TRBJ1-1; 7 bases agree with TRBD1. This CDR3 region has 15 residues. Germline CDR1 reads LGHNA; CDR2 reads YSLEER. Trimming removed 4 bases from V and 1 base from J; junction bases left unmatched: 6.